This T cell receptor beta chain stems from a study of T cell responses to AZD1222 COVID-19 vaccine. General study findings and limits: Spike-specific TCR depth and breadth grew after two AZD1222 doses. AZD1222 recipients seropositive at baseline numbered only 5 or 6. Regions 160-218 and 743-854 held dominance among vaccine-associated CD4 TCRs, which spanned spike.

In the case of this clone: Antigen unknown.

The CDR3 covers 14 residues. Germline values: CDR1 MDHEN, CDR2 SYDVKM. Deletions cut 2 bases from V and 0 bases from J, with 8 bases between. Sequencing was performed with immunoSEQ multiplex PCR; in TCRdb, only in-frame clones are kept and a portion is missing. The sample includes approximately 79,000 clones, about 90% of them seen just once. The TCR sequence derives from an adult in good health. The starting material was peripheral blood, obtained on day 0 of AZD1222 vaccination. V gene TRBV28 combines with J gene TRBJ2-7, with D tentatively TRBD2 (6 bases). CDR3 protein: CASSLVGGSYEQYF. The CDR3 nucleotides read TGTGCCAGCAGTTTAGTGGGAGGCTCCTACGAGCAGTACTTC.